The 9 T cell receptor beta chains below all came from one sample that was sequenced in a study of blood T cells in healthy people across ages. A J-beta primer mix and a sample-barcoded 5' primer were used in a second PCR of roughly 6 to 11 cycles. TCRdb used MiXCR to reprocess the 5' RACE reads, holding one entry per CDR3 protein. The sample has under 1 million distinct CDR3 sequences, about 42% seen once. The material sequenced was blood. These TCRs come from a man aged 60-69 years in good health.

The chain links TRBV4-1 to TRBJ1-3; D might be TRBD1 (6 bases). The CDR3 contains 17 residues. Germline V gives CDR1 MGHRA, CDR2 YSYEKL. Trimming took 1 base from V and 0 from J, leaving 13 bases between them. For the CDR3, the DNA is TGCGCCAGCAGCCAAGCTCAGTGGACAGTCTCTGGAAACACCATATATTTT. Translation gives CASSQAQWTVSGNTIYF.

The chain couples TRBV20-1 to TRBJ1-6, with 10 positions matching TRBD1. J lost 11 bases, V lost 1 base, and 8 bases had no gene match. CDR1 DFQATT and CDR2 SNEGSKA come from the germline V gene (reference sequence). The CDR3 length is 15 residues. The CDR3 coding sequence is TGCAGTGCTAGAGGACAGGGACAGGGGACAACACCCCTCCACTTT. This codes for CSARGQGQGTTPLHF.

J is TRBJ2-1 and V is TRBV7-2; 7 nucleotides align to TRBD2. The CDR3 contains 14 residues. Trimming took 7 bases from V and 7 from J; bases not matched to a gene: 10. Germline loops: CDR1 SGHTA, CDR2 FQGNSA. The CDR3 DNA follows: TGTGCCAGCAAAAAGGGCGGGGGATCGAATGAGCAGTTCTTC. Amino acids: CASKKGGGSNEQFF.

The rearrangement joins TRBV25-1 to TRBJ2-4; 11 nucleotides line up with TRBD2. Judging by the DNA end, TRBJ2-7 fits better; the J call may be wrong. The CDR3 totals 15 residues. Per germline, CDR1 MGHDK and CDR2 SYGVNS. The CDR3 DNA sequence: TGTGCCAGCAGTGCGGCTAGCGGGGGGAACTACGAGCAGTACTTC. Its protein product is CASSAASGGNYEQYF.

V gene TRBV11-1 combines with J gene TRBJ1-6; TRBD1 agrees at 8 bases. Germline CDR1 reads SGHAT; CDR2 reads FQDESV (reference sequence). The CDR3 extends over 14 amino acids. V shed 5 bases, J shed 14 bases, and the junction held 11 bases outside the gene matches. The CDR3 DNA reads TGTGCCAGCAGCCAAAGGACAGGGTCAAAAACCCTCCACTTT. This gives the protein CASSQRTGSKTLHF.

The chain has TRBV20-1 and TRBJ2-7, with no clear D. The length of the CDR3 is 13 residues. From germline, CDR1 is DFQATT and CDR2 SNEGSKA (reference sequence). Deletions cut 6 bases from V and 1 base from J, with 13 bases between. The CDR3 bases are TGCAGTGCCCCTGGCAGGTATTCCTACGAGCAGTACTTC. It yields the protein CSAPGRYSYEQYF.

The CDR3 reads CASSSLDADQQFF. The CDR3 DNA reads as TGTGCCAGCAGCTCACTCGACGCGGACCAGCAGTTCTTC. The chain joins TRBV7-3 to TRBJ2-1; D not resolved. The CDR3 length is 13 residues. The germline V gene encodes CDR1 SGHTA and CDR2 FQGTGA. V was trimmed by 4 bases and J by 11 bases, leaving 15 bases between them.

The genes are TRBV3-1 and TRBJ2-1; 8 positions agree with TRBD2. The V gene end was trimmed by 0 bases and the J gene end by 9 bases; junction bases not matched to a gene: 10. The germline gives CDR1 LGHDT, CDR2 YNNKEL (reference sequence). The CDR3 length is 16 residues. This chain's CDR3 is CASSQDRLAGYGEQFF. In DNA, the CDR3 is TGTGCCAGCAGCCAAGATCGGTTAGCGGGGTATGGTGAGCAGTTCTTC.

The V gene is TRBV7-2, the J gene TRBJ2-5, with D hard to call. The CDR3 loop spans 13 amino acids. V gave up 5 bases and J gave up 12 bases, with 19 bases separating them. CDR1 is SGHTA, CDR2 FQGNSA, per germline. CDR3 loop: CASSVGPPSPEYF. CDR3 coding DNA: TGTGCCAGCAGCGTAGGGCCTCCCAGCCCCGAGTACTTC.